This record looks at one T cell receptor (beta chain) sequence and its context. The data are from a study of blood T cell repertoires in COVID-19. Turning to the study itself: Samples of COVID-19 (acute and convalescent) were obtained from the United States, Italy and Spain. In each case, the material was cDNA or gDNA derived from T cells, B-cell-depleted T cells, or PBMCs.

V shed 0 bases and J shed 6 bases, with 18 bases lying between them. The CDR3 is 17 residues long. Germline values: CDR1 SGHDN, CDR2 FVKESK. Method: immunoSEQ multiplex PCR; TCRdb's copy keeps in-frame clones and lacks some. The table has under 150,000 clones, less than 85% seen once; the top ten hold roughly 9%. Specimen: peripheral blood. The rearrangement joins TRBV14 to TRBJ2-1; possible D gene TRBD2, 5 bases. The source of this sequence is a woman of 80 years or more in a cohort sampled during active or convalescent COVID-19. CDR3 nucleotide sequence: TGTGCCAGCAGCCAAGATCGGTGGGGTCGGGGATCCAATGAGCAGTTCTTC. As protein: CASSQDRWGRGSNEQFF.